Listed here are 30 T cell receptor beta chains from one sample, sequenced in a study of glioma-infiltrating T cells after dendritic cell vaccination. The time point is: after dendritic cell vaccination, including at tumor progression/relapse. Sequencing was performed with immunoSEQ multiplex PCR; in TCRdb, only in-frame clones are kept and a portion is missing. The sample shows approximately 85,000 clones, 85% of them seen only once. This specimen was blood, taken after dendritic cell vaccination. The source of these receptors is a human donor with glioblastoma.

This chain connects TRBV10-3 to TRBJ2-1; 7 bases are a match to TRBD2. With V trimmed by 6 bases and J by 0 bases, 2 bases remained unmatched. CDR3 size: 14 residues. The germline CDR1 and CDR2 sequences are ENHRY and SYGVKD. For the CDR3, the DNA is TGTGCCATCAGGACGGGGGGCTCCTACAATGAGCAGTTCTTC. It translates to CAIRTGGSYNEQFF.

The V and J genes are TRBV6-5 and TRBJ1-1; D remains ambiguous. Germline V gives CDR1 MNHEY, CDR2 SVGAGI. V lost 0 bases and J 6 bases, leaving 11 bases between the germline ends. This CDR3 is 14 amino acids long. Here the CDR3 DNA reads TGTGCCAGCAGTTACTCGGTTGGAGTCGCTGAAGCTTTCTTT. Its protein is CASSYSVGVAEAFF.

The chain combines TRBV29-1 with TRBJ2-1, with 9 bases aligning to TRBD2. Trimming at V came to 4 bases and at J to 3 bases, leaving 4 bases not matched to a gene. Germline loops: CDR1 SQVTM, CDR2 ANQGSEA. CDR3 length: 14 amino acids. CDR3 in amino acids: CSVVASGVYNEQFF. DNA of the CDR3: TGCAGCGTTGTGGCTAGCGGGGTCTACAATGAGCAGTTCTTC.

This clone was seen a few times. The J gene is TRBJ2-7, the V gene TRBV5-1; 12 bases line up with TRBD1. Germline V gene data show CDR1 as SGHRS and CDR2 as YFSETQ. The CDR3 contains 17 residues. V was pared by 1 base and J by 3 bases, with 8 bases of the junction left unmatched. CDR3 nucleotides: TGCGCCAGCAGCTTGATAGGGACAGGGGGCTTAGGCTACGAGCAGTACTTC. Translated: CASSLIGTGGLGYEQYF.

The CDR3: CASSPTGLEEKLFF. The CDR3 DNA reads as TGTGCCAGCAGCCCGACAGGGTTAGAAGAAAAACTGTTTTTT. V is TRBV7-6 and J is TRBJ1-4; 7 nucleotides align to TRBD1. The V gene end was trimmed by 5 bases and the J gene end by 8 bases; junction bases not matched to a gene: 8. This CDR3 is built from 14 residues. CDR1 and CDR2 from the germline V gene are SGHVS and FNYEAQ.

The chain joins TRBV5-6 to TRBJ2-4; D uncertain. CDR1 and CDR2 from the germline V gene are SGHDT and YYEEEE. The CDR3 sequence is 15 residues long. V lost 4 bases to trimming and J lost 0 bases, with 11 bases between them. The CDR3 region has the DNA TGTGCCAGCAGCACTATCACTCTAGCCAAAAACATTCAGTACTTC. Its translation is CASSTITLAKNIQYF.

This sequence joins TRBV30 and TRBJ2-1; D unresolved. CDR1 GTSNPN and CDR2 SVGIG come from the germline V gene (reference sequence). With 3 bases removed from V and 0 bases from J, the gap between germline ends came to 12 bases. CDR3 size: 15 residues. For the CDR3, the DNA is TGTGCCTGGAGATCCCTTAAGAGCTCCTACAATGAGCAGTTCTTC. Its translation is CAWRSLKSSYNEQFF.

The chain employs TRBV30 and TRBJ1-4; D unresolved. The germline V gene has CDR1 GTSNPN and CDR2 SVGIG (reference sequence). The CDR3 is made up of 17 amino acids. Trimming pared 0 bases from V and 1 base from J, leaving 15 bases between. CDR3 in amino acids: CAWSVSVTSVTNEKLFF. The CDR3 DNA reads TGTGCCTGGAGTGTGTCGGTTACTTCGGTAACTAATGAAAAACTGTTTTTT.

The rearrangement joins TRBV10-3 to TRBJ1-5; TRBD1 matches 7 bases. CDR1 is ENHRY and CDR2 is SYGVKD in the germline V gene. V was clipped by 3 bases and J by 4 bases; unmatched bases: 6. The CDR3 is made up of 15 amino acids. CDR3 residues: CAISDFRQGNQPQHF. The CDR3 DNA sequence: TGTGCCATCAGTGATTTCCGACAGGGAAATCAGCCCCAGCATTTT.

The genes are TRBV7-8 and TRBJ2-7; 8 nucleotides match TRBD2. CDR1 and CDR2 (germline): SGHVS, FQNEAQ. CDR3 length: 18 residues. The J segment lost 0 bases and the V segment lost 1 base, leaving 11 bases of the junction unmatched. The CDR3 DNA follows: TGTGCCAGCAGCTTAGAAGTCCCACTAGCGGCGAGCTCCTACGAGCAGTACTTC. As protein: CASSLEVPLAASSYEQYF.

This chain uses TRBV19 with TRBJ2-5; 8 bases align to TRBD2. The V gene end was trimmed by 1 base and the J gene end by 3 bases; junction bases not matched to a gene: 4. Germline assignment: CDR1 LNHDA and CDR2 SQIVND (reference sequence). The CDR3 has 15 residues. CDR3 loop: CASSIVGAGEETQYF. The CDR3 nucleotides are TGTGCCAGTAGTATAGTGGGAGCGGGGGAAGAGACCCAGTACTTC.

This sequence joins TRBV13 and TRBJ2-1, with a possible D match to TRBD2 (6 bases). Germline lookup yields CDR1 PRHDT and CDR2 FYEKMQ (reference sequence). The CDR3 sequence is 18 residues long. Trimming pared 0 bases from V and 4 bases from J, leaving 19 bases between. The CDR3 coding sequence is TGTGCCAGCAGCTTAGGCTCGTTTGTGGGGGGAAATTACAATGAGCAGTTCTTC. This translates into CASSLGSFVGGNYNEQFF.

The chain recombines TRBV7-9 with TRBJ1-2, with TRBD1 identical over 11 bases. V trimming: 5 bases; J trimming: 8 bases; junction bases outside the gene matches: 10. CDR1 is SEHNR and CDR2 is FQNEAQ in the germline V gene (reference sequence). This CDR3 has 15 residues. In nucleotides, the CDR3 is TGTGCCAGCAGCAATAAGGACAGGGGGCTGGGAGGCTACACCTTC. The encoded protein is CASSNKDRGLGGYTF.

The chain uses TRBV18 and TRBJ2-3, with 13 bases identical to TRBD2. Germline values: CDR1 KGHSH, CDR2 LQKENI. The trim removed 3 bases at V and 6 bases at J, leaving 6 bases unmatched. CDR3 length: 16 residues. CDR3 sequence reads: CASSPRLAGGMDTQYF. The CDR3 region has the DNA TGTGCCAGCTCACCTAGACTAGCGGGAGGTATGGATACGCAGTATTTT.

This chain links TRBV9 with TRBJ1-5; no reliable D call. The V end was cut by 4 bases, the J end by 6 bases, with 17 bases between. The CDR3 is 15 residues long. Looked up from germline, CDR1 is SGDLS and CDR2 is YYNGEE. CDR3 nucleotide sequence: TGTGCCAGCAGCCCTGGTGGGAGGGAGGGTCAGCCCCAGCATTTT. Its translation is CASSPGGREGQPQHF.

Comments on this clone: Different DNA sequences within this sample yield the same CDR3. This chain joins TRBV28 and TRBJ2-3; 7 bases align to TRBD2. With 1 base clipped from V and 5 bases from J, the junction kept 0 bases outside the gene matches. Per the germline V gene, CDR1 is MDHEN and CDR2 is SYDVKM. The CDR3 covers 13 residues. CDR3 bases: TGTGCCAGCAGTTTATCGGGGGGAGATACGCAGTATTTT. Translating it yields CASSLSGGDTQYF.

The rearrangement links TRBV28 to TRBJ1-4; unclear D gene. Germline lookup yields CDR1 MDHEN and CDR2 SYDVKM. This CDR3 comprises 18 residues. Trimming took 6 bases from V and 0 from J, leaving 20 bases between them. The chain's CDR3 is CASRLTTPPGTTNEKLFF. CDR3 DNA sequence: TGTGCCAGCAGGTTGACCACCCCGCCGGGGACAACTAATGAAAAACTGTTTTTT. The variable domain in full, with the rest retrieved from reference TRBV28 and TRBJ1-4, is DVKVTQSSRYLVKRTGEKVFLECVQDMDHENMFWYRQDPGLGLRLIYFSYDVKMKEKGDIPEGYSVSREKKERFSLILESASTNQTSMYLCASRLTTPPGTTNEKLFFGSGTQLSVL.

In nucleotides, the CDR3 is TGTGCCAGCAGCTTACTAGCGGGAACATCCGGGTCCTACAATGAGCAGTTCTTC. Its protein product is CASSLLAGTSGSYNEQFF. The rearrangement uses TRBV13 and TRBJ2-1, with 9 positions matching TRBD2. The CDR3 sequence is 18 residues long. Germline-derived CDR1 and CDR2 are PRHDT and FYEKMQ (reference sequence). V dropped 2 bases and J dropped 1; count of bases not matched to a gene: 9.

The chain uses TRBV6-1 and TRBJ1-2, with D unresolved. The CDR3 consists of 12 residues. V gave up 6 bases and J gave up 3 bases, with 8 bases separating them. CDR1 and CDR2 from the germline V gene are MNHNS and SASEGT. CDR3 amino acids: CASRRADYGYTF. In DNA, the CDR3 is TGTGCCAGCAGGAGGGCAGACTATGGCTACACCTTC.

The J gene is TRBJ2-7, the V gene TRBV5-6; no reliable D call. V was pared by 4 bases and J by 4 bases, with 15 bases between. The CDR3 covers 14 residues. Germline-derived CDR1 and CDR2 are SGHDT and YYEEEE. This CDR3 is CASSHRPTSYEQYF. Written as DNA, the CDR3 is TGTGCCAGCAGCCATCGACCGACATCTTACGAGCAGTACTTC.

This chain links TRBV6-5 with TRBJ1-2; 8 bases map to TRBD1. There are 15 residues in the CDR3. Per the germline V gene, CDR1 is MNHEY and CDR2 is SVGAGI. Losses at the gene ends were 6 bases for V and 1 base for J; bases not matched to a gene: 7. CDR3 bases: TGTGCCAGCAGCCGGACAGGGATCGGTAACTATGGCTACACCTTC. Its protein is CASSRTGIGNYGYTF.

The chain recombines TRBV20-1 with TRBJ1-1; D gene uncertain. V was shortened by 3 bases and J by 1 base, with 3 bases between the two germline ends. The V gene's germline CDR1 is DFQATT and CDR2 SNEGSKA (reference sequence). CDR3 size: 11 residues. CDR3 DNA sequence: TGCAGTGCTAGTAAGAACACTGAAGCTTTCTTT. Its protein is CSASKNTEAFF.

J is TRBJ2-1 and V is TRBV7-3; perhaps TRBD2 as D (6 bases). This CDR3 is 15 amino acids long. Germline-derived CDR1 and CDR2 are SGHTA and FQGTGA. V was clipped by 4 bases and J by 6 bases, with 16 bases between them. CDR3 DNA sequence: TGTGCCAGCAGCTCCCTTGGAGCGGGTTCCAATGAGCAGTTCTTC. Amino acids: CASSSLGAGSNEQFF.

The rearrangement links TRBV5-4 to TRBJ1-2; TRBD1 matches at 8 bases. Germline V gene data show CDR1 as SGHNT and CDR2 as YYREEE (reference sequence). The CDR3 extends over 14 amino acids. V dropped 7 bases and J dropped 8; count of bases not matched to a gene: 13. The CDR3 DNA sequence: TGTGCCAGCTCCCCTCCGGACAGGGCTTACGGCTACACCTTC. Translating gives CASSPPDRAYGYTF.

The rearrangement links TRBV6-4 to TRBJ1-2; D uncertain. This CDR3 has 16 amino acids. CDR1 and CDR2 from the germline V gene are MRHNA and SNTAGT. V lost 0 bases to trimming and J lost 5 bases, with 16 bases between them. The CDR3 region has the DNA TGTGCCAGCAGTGACTCGACCGGACGGGGTCGGTATGGCTACACCTTC. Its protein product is CASSDSTGRGRYGYTF.

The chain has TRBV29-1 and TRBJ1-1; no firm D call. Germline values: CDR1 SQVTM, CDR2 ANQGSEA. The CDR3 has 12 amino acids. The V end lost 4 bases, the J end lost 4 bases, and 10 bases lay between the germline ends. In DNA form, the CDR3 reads TGCAGCGTTGGTGGCAGTCCCACTGAAGCTTTCTTT. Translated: CSVGGSPTEAFF.

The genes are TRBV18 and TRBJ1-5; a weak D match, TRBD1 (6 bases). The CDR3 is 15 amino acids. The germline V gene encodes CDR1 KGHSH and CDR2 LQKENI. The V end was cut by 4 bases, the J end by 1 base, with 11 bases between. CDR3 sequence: CASSLRQGSNQPQHF. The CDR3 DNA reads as TGTGCCAGCTCACTCCGCCAGGGGAGCAATCAGCCCCAGCATTTT.

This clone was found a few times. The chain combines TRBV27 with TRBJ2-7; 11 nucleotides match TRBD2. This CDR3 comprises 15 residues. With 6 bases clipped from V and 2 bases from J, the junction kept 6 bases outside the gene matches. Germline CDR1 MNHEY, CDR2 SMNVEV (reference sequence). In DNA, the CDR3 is TGTGCCAGCAGCCCGACTAGCGGGGTCCCCTACGAGCAGTACTTC. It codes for CASSPTSGVPYEQYF.

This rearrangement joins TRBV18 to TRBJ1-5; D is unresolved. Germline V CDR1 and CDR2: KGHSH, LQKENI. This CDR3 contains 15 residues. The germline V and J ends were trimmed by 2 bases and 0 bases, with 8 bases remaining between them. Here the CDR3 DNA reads TGTGCCAGCTCACCAGGGCAGACTAGCAATCAGCCCCAGCATTTT. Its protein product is CASSPGQTSNQPQHF.

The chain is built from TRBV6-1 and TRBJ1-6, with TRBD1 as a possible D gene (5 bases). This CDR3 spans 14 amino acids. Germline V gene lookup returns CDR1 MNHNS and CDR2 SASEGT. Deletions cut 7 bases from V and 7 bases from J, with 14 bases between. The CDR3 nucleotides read TGTGCCAGCACCCATTTGGGGCGAAATTCACCCCTCCACTTT. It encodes CASTHLGRNSPLHF.